The TCR beta chain under discussion was sequenced for a study of OX40 agonist ivuxolimab in advanced cancers. About the study: Those treated in dose escalation had hepatocellular carcinoma, melanoma, renal cell cancer or head and neck cancer.

The repertoire was sequenced with immunoSEQ multiplex PCR; TCRdb's copy has only in-frame clones and lacks some. The sample lists nearly 80,000 clones, 91% occurring once. This clone was seen only a few times. The CDR3 has 13 amino acids. Germline V CDR1 and CDR2: WNHNN, SYGVQD (reference sequence). Trimming left V 0 bases short and J 3 bases short, with 2 bases between. The V gene is TRBV10-1, the J gene TRBJ2-2; no definite D call. This TCR was sampled from an adult with an advanced solid tumor such as melanoma, head and neck, liver or kidney cancer. Sequencing used CD4+ or CD8+ T cells sorted from blood, obtained in a trial of the OX40 agonist ivuxolimab. The CDR3 region has the DNA TGCGCCAGCAGTGAGTCCCACACCGGGGAGCTGTTTTTT. Translation gives CASSESHTGELFF.